This T cell receptor beta chain was obtained from a study of shared clonotypes between healthy human individuals. Study findings and constraints: As a rule, naive subsets had a larger estimated richness than memory subsets.

Using immunoSEQ multiplex PCR, the repertoire was profiled, and TCRdb retains in-frame clones only, with some absent. The data hold 2 million or so clones, with approximately 95% observed a single time. The study drew all its donors from Caucasian adults living in Nashville, Tennessee. From CD4+ cells came CD45RA+ naive and CD45RA-negative memory subsets. Trimming removed 6 bases from V and 1 base from J; junction bases left unmatched: 6. The CDR3 extends over 15 amino acids. The V gene's germline CDR1 is SGHNT and CDR2 YYREEE (reference sequence). A word on this clone: Its cognate antigen is unknown.

The sequenced material came from naive CD4+ T cells sorted from blood. The subset was: CD45RA+ positively selected. The J gene is TRBJ2-2, the V gene TRBV5-4, with 7 bases identical to TRBD2. This receptor was taken from a young man in good health. CDR3 residues: CASTVSSGNTGELFF. CDR3 DNA sequence: TGTGCCAGCACCGTGTCTAGCGGGAACACCGGGGAGCTGTTTTTT.